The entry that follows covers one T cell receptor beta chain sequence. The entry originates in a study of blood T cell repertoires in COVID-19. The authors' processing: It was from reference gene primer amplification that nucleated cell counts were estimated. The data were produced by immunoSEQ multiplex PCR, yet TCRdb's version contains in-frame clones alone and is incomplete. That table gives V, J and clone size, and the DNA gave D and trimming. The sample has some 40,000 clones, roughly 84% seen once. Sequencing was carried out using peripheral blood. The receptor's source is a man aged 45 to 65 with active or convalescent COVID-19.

The CDR3 bases are TGTGCCAGCAGCTCCACAGGGGGGGCCTACAATGAGCAGTTCTTC. Translated: CASSSTGGAYNEQFF. This rearrangement joins TRBV5-5 to TRBJ2-1; TRBD1 is a possible D gene (8 bases). V was cut by 3 bases and J by 2 bases, with 12 bases left in between. This CDR3 is 15 amino acids long. Germline V gives CDR1 SGHKS, CDR2 YYEKEE (reference sequence).